Below, 27 T cell receptor beta chains from the same sample are listed, as sequenced in a study of cytomegalovirus exposure and HLA in healthy donors (dated 2017 in TCRdb). Receptor amplification or capture employed the immunoSEQ multiplex PCR assay. For the multiplex PCR, a mixture combining 60 forward primers for TCR Vbeta segments and 13 reverse primers for TCR Jbeta segments was used. TCRdb took over this immuneACCESS table, retaining in-frame rearrangements with V and J assigned. Such tables are incomplete; in checked studies, under half of the missing clones stem from an unresolved V gene, and the remainder is unexplained. This sample gives around 130,000 clones in total; approximately 8.8% of them show up just once. The top ten clones comprise 4.5% to 5.5% of the sample. Source material: PBMCs. Receptors originate from a man aged 40-49 years in good health and CMV-seronegative.

The J gene is TRBJ2-7, the V gene TRBV6-1, with D possibly being TRBD1 (5 bases). The CDR3 is 13 amino acids. The V gene lost 5 bases and the J gene lost 3 bases, with 11 bases spanning the gap. Germline loops: CDR1 MNHNS, CDR2 SASEGT. In DNA, the CDR3 is TGTGCCAGCAGTACTTACCAGGGCTACGAGCAGTACTTC. Its translation: CASSTYQGYEQYF.

The J gene is TRBJ2-3, the V gene TRBV9; D remains ambiguous. This CDR3 is built from 14 residues. Germline V CDR1 and CDR2: SGDLS, YYNGEE. V was shortened by 4 bases and J by 5 bases, with 14 bases between the two germline ends. The chain's CDR3 is CASSSGAAIDTQYF. In DNA, the CDR3 is TGTGCCAGCAGCTCCGGTGCGGCCATAGATACGCAGTATTTT.

The sample holds a few counts of this clone. The chain couples TRBV7-8 to TRBJ2-7; 8 nucleotides line up with TRBD2. Germline CDR1 is SGHVS and CDR2 is FQNEAQ. The V gene end was trimmed by 5 bases and the J gene end by 5 bases; junction bases not matched to a gene: 8. The length of the CDR3 is 14 residues. Here the CDR3 reads CASSPRGGLNEQYF. CDR3 DNA: TGTGCCAGCAGCCCTCGGGGGGGCCTCAACGAGCAGTACTTC. Based on the CDR3 plus reference TRBV7-8 and TRBJ2-7, the full variable domain is GAGVSQSPRYKVAKRGQDVALRCDPISGHVSLFWYQQALGQGPEFLTYFQNEAQLDKSGLPSDRFFAERPEGSVSTLKIQRTQQEDSAVYLCASSPRGGLNEQYFGPGTRLTVT.

The V gene is TRBV6-1, the J gene TRBJ2-2, with D perhaps TRBD2 (7 bases). Trimming shortened V by 2 bases and J by 4 bases, and 14 bases separated the two germline ends. The CDR3 covers 16 residues. Germline values: CDR1 MNHNS, CDR2 SASEGT. The CDR3 nucleotides are TGTGCCAGCAGTGAAAGGGGGGGTGCCTTCACCGGGGAGCTGTTTTTT. Protein product: CASSERGGAFTGELFF.

In its sample, this clone was seen a few times. This chain links TRBV5-5 with TRBJ2-3; TRBD2 is a possible D gene (6 bases). This CDR3 is 14 amino acids long. Germline CDR1 is SGHKS and CDR2 is YYEKEE (reference sequence). V was pared by 0 bases and J by 1 base, with 6 bases between. The CDR3 protein is CASSLGGGTDTQYF. CDR3 sequence (DNA): TGTGCCAGCAGCTTGGGCGGGGGCACAGATACGCAGTATTTT.

This clone was recorded a few times. The rearrangement links TRBV6-1 to TRBJ2-5, with 8 bases lining up with TRBD1. This CDR3 region has 15 residues. From germline, CDR1 is MNHNS and CDR2 SASEGT. V dropped 6 bases and J dropped 11; count of bases not matched to a gene: 17. The CDR3 loop reads CASRVRQGAIGEQYF. DNA for the CDR3: TGTGCCAGCAGGGTAAGGCAGGGGGCTATCGGGGAGCAGTACTTC.

This clone appeared a few times. The chain recombines TRBV6-4 with TRBJ2-1; weak D call: TRBD2 (7 bases). The CDR3 runs 15 residues. V was cut by 5 bases and J by 2 bases, with 13 bases left in between. Germline assignment: CDR1 MRHNA and CDR2 SNTAGT. The CDR3 loop reads CASSPRGGTYNEQFF. The CDR3 region has the DNA TGTGCCAGCAGTCCTAGGGGGGGTACCTACAATGAGCAGTTCTTC.

This clone was found a few times. The chain couples TRBV2 to TRBJ2-7, with a tentative D call TRBD1 (5 bases). Germline V gives CDR1 SNHLY, CDR2 FYNNEI. Trimming left V 10 bases short and J 3 bases short, with 16 bases between. The CDR3 contains 13 residues. The CDR3, as DNA: TGTGCCAAAAGGACACTATCGGGCTACGAGCAGTACTTC. This codes for CAKRTLSGYEQYF.

The chain links TRBV4-1 to TRBJ2-7; D might be TRBD2 (6 bases). The V end lost 4 bases, the J end lost 3 bases, and 10 bases lay between the germline ends. Germline loops: CDR1 MGHRA, CDR2 YSYEKL. This CDR3 has 13 residues. CDR3: CASSPEGFYEQYF. CDR3 DNA sequence: TGCGCCAGCAGCCCGGAGGGGTTCTACGAGCAGTACTTC.

The J gene is TRBJ1-4, the V gene TRBV28; D perhaps matches TRBD1 (6 bases). Germline lookup yields CDR1 MDHEN and CDR2 SYDVKM. The CDR3 has 16 amino acids. V dropped 8 bases and J dropped 4 bases, with 20 bases sitting between them. Here the CDR3 DNA reads TGTGCCAGCCGGGGAGGGAGGGACACCTTTAATGAAAAACTGTTTTTT. This codes for CASRGGRDTFNEKLFF.

The chain joins TRBV19 to TRBJ1-2, with a tentative D call TRBD1 (5 bases). Germline CDR1 and CDR2: LNHDA and SQIVND (reference sequence). The V gene lost 7 bases and the J gene lost 2 bases, with 17 bases spanning the gap. The CDR3 extends over 15 amino acids. The CDR3 coding sequence is TGTGCCAGTAACCGCCGGGGGTCCCTAAACTATGGCTACACCTTC. Translation gives CASNRRGSLNYGYTF.

The J gene is TRBJ1-1, the V gene TRBV5-1; maybe TRBD1 (6 bases). Germline-derived CDR1 and CDR2 are SGHRS and YFSETQ. V lost 0 bases to trimming and J lost 5 bases, with 11 bases between them. This CDR3 comprises 14 residues. The CDR3 loop reads CASSLVQGGTEAFF. The CDR3 nucleotides are TGCGCCAGCAGCTTGGTACAGGGTGGGACTGAAGCTTTCTTT.

The rearrangement uses TRBV9 and TRBJ2-2; D may be TRBD1 (6 bases). The ends were cut back, 3 bases at V and 8 bases at J, with 17 bases in the middle. Germline V gene lookup returns CDR1 SGDLS and CDR2 YYNGEE. This CDR3 is 15 amino acids long. The DNA of the CDR3 is TGTGCCAGCAGCGGTATGGACAGCGTAAAAGGGGAGCTGTTTTTT. Its protein product is CASSGMDSVKGELFF.

The V gene is TRBV5-1, the J gene TRBJ1-3, with 8 bases fitting TRBD1. Germline trimming cut 0 bases from V and 3 bases from J; bases unmatched to any gene: 11. The CDR3 spans 18 residues. CDR1 and CDR2 from the germline V gene are SGHRS and YFSETQ. CDR3: CASSLVGGRGRVGNTIYF. The CDR3 nucleotides are TGCGCCAGCAGCTTGGTAGGTGGCAGGGGGCGAGTTGGAAACACCATATATTTT.

There are a few counts of this clone. The CDR3 region has the DNA TGCGCCAGCAGCCGACAGCTAAACACTGAAGCTTTCTTT. Encoded protein: CASSRQLNTEAFF. The gene calls are TRBV4-1 and TRBJ1-1; maybe TRBD1 (5 bases). The CDR3 spans 13 residues. Germline loops: CDR1 MGHRA, CDR2 YSYEKL. Trimming shortened V by 4 bases and J by 2 bases, and 8 bases separated the two germline ends.

The gene calls are TRBV7-2 and TRBJ1-2; 8 bases are a match to TRBD1. The V gene end was trimmed by 5 bases and the J gene end by 7 bases; junction bases not matched to a gene: 9. The CDR3 runs to 14 residues. The germline V gene encodes CDR1 SGHTA and CDR2 FQGNSA. The CDR3 region is CASSGRTGQFGYTF. The CDR3 DNA sequence: TGTGCCAGCAGCGGGCGGACAGGGCAGTTTGGCTACACCTTC.

This clone has only a few counts. The rearrangement links TRBV5-4 to TRBJ2-1, with 11 bases fitting TRBD2. The junction had 12 bases not matched to a gene; V was cut back by 4 bases and J by 6 bases. This CDR3 has 17 residues. CDR1 is SGHNT, CDR2 YYREEE, per germline (reference sequence). CDR3 in DNA: TGTGCCAGCAGCCCCCAACTAGCGGGGGCCAAAGGCAATGAGCAGTTCTTC. Translated, it gives CASSPQLAGAKGNEQFF.

This clone was counted between two and nine times. This chain joins TRBV19 and TRBJ2-2; 7 bases match TRBD1. CDR1 is LNHDA, CDR2 SQIVND, per germline (reference sequence). V dropped 5 bases and J dropped 0; count of bases not matched to a gene: 9. The CDR3 sequence is 17 residues long. The CDR3 protein is CASSSNRQGANTGELFF. The CDR3 DNA reads as TGTGCCAGTAGTTCCAACAGACAGGGCGCGAACACCGGGGAGCTGTTTTTT.

This clone showed up just a few times. The chain combines TRBV6-5 with TRBJ2-4, with D perhaps TRBD1 (8 bases). V was clipped by 6 bases and J by 8 bases, with 17 bases between them. CDR3 length equals 14 residues. The V gene's germline CDR1 is MNHEY and CDR2 SVGAGI. The CDR3 here is CASRTRQGRDIQYF. DNA for the CDR3: TGTGCCAGCAGGACTAGACAGGGGAGGGACATTCAGTACTTC.

This chain links TRBV14 with TRBJ2-2; D remains unclear. Germline V gene data show CDR1 as SGHDN and CDR2 as FVKESK. V was clipped by 0 bases and J by 4 bases, with 9 bases between them. This CDR3 is 15 amino acids long. CDR3 sequence: CASSQDYGGTGELFF. CDR3 nucleotide sequence: TGTGCCAGCAGCCAAGATTACGGTGGCACCGGGGAGCTGTTTTTT.

The chain employs TRBV7-2 and TRBJ1-6, with 7 bases identical to TRBD1. The germline gives CDR1 SGHTA, CDR2 FQGNSA. The trim removed 2 bases at V and 7 bases at J, leaving 5 bases unmatched. The CDR3 is 15 amino acids. The CDR3 region has the DNA TGTGCCAGCAGCTTAACGGGACAGAGCAATTCACCCCTCCACTTT. Protein product: CASSLTGQSNSPLHF. Full variable domain (outside the CDR3, taken from reference TRBV7-2 and TRBJ1-6): GAGVSQSPSNKVTEKGKDVELRCDPISGHTALYWYRQSLGQGLEFLIYFQGNSAPDKSGLPSDRFSAERTGGSVSTLTIQRTQQEDSAVYLCASSLTGQSNSPLHFGNGTRLTVT.

Worth noting for this clone: Additional DNA sequences in this sample encode the identical CDR3. The chain is built from TRBV20-1 and TRBJ2-7; 7 bases match TRBD2. V trimming: 6 bases; J trimming: 6 bases; junction bases outside the gene matches: 2. The germline CDR1 and CDR2 sequences are DFQATT and SNEGSKA (reference sequence). There are 10 residues in the CDR3. In nucleotides, the CDR3 is TGCAGTGCCGGACTAGGCGAGCAGTACTTC. This encodes CSAGLGEQYF.

The sample holds a few counts of this clone. The rearrangement joins TRBV7-9 to TRBJ1-2, with no clear D. V lost 5 bases and J 3 bases, leaving 10 bases between the germline ends. Per the germline V gene, CDR1 is SEHNR and CDR2 is FQNEAQ (reference sequence). The CDR3 loop spans 13 amino acids. The CDR3 sequence: CASSRGNDYGYTF. The CDR3, as DNA: TGTGCCAGCAGCCGCGGCAACGACTATGGCTACACCTTC.

The rearrangement uses TRBV27 and TRBJ2-7, with 8 bases identical to TRBD1. Germline loops: CDR1 MNHEY, CDR2 SMNVEV (reference sequence). V lost 5 bases, J lost 3 bases, and 0 bases stayed unmatched. The CDR3 has 12 residues. DNA for the CDR3: TGTGCCAGCAGTACAGGGGGCTACGAGCAGTACTTC. The encoded protein is CASSTGGYEQYF.

This clone showed up just a few times. The rearrangement links TRBV6-6 to TRBJ1-2; 7 bases map to TRBD1. This CDR3 region has 13 residues. With V trimmed by 6 bases and J by 3 bases, 4 bases remained unmatched. CDR1 MNHNY and CDR2 SVGAGI come from the germline V gene (reference sequence). CDR3 sequence reads: CASSTTGYYGYTF. The CDR3 nucleotides read TGTGCCAGCAGCACGACAGGGTACTATGGCTACACCTTC.

The J gene is TRBJ2-3, the V gene TRBV10-2; 11 bases match TRBD1. Trimming cost V 10 bases and J 4 bases; bases outside gene matches: 10. The CDR3 runs 15 residues. The germline V gene has CDR1 WSHSY and CDR2 SAAADI. The CDR3 reads CATIGGTGGPDTQYF. CDR3 nucleotides: TGCGCCACCATCGGAGGGACAGGGGGTCCAGATACGCAGTATTTT.

This clone was observed a few times. CDR3 in DNA: TGTGCCAGTAGCTTGGAGGGGGCGCTTGGGGCCAACGTCCTGACTTTC. Protein: CASSLEGALGANVLTF. The V call is TRBV19, the J call TRBJ2-6, with TRBD1 as a possible D gene (7 bases). Germline lookup yields CDR1 LNHDA and CDR2 SQIVND (reference sequence). V lost 6 bases, J lost 3 bases, and 15 bases lay in between. The CDR3 is 16 residues long.